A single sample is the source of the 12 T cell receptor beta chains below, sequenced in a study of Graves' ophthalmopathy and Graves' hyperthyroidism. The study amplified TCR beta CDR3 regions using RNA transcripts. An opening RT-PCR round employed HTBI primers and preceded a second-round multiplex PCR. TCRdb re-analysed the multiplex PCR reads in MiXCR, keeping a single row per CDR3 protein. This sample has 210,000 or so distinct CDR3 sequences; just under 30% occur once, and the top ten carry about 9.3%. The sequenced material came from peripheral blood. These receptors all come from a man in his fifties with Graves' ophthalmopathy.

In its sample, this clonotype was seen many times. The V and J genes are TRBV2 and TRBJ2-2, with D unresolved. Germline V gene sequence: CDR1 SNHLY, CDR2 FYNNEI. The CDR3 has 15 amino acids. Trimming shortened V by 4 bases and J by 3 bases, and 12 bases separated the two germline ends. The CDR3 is CASSAVSRDTGELFF. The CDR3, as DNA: TGTGCCAGCAGTGCCGTGTCTCGGGACACCGGGGAGCTGTTTTTT.

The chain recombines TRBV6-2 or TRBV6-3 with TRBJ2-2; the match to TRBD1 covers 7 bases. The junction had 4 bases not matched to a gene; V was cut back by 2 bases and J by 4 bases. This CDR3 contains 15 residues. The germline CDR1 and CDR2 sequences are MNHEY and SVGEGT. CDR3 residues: CASSYRQGLTGELFF. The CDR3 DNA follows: TGTGCCAGCAGTTACAGACAGGGTCTCACCGGGGAGCTGTTTTTT.

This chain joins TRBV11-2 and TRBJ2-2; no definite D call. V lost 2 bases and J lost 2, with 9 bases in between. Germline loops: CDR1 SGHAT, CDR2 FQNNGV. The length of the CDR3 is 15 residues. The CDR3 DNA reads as TGTGCCAGCAGCTTAAGAGTACAAAACACCGGGGAGCTGTTTTTT. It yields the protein CASSLRVQNTGELFF.

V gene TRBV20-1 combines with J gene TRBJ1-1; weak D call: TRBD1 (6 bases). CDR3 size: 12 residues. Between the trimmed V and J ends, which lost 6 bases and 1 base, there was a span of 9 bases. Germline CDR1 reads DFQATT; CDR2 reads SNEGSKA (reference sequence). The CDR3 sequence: CSALQGNTEAFF. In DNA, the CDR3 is TGCAGTGCCCTACAGGGGAACACTGAAGCTTTCTTT.

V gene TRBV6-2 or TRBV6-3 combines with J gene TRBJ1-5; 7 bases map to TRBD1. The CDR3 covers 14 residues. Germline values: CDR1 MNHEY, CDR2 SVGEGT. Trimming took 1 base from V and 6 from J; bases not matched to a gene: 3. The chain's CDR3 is CASSYLGGPQPQHF. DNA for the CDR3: TGTGCCAGCAGTTACTTAGGGGGCCCTCAGCCCCAGCATTTT.

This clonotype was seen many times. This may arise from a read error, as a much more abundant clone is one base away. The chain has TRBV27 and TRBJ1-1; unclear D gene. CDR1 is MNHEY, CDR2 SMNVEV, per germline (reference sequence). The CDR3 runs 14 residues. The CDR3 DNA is TGTACCAGCAGTTTTGGGCCGCCGAACACTGAAGCTTTCTTT. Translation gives CTSSFGPPNTEAFF.

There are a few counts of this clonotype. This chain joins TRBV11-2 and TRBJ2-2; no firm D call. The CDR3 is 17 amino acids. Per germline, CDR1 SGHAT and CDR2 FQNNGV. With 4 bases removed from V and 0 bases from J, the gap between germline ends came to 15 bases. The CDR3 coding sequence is TGTGCCAGCAGCTCCAGCTGGTGGCCCTCGAACACCGGGGAGCTGTTTTTT. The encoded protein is CASSSSWWPSNTGELFF.

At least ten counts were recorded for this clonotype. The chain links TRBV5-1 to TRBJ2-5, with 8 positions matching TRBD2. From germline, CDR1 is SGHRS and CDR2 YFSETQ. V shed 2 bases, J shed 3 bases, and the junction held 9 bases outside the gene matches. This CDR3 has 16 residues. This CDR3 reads CASSFGGGRLEETQYF. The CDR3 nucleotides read TGCGCCAGCAGCTTCGGGGGCGGGAGGCTAGAAGAGACCCAGTACTTC.

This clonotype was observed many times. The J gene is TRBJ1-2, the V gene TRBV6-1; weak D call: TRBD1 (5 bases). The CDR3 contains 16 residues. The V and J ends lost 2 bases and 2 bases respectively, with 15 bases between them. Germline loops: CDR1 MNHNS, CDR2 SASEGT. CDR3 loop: CASSEPLRRTNYGYTF. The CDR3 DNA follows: TGTGCCAGCAGTGAACCCCTTCGACGGACAAACTATGGCTACACCTTC.

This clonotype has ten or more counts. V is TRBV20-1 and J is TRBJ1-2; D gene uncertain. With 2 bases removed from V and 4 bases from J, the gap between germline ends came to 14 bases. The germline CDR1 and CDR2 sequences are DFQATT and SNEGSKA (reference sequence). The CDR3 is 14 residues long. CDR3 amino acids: CSARPNTPPYGYTF. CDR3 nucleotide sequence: TGCAGTGCTAGACCCAATACACCCCCCTATGGCTACACCTTC.

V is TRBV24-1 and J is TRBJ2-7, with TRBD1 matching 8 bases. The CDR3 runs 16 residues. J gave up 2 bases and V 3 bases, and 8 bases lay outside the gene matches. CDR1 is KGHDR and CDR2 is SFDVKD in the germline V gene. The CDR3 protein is CATSDPTGTGTYEQYF. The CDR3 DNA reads TGTGCCACCAGTGATCCTACCGGGACAGGCACCTACGAGCAGTACTTC.

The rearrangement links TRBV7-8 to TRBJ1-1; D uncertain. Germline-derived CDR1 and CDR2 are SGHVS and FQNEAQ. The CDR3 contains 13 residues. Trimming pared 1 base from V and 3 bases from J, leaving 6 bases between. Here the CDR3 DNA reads TGTGCCAGCAGCTTAGGAGGGCACACTGAAGCTTTCTTT. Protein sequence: CASSLGGHTEAFF.